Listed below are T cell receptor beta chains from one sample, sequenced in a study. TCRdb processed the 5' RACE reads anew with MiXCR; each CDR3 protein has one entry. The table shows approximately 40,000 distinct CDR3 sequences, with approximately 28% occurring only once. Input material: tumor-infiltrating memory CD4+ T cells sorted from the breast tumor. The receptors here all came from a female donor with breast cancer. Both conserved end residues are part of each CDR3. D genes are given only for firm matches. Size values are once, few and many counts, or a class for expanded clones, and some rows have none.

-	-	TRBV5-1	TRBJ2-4	CASSEGTGLAKNIQYF	TGCGCCAGCAGCGAAGGGACGGGTTTAGCCAAAAACATTCAGTACTTC
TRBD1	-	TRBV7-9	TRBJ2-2	CASSSLGDRDTGELFF	TGTGCCAGCAGCTCCCTCGGAGACAGGGATACCGGGGAGCTGTTTTTT
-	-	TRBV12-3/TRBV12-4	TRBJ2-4	CASSPSTGFGTKNIQYF	TGTGCCAGCAGTCCTAGTACAGGGTTTGGGACCAAAAACATTCAGTACTTC
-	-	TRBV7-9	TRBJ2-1	CASSPTHNEQFF	TGTGCCAGCAGCCCTACCCATAATGAGCAGTTCTTC
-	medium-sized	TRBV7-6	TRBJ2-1	CATQGVDNEQFF	TGTGCCACCCAAGGAGTGGACAATGAGCAGTTCTTC
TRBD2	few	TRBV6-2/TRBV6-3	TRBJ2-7	CASSEAGVAGVYEQYF	TGTGCCAGCAGTGAAGCAGGAGTAGCGGGAGTGTACGAGCAGTACTTC
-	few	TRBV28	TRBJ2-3	CASSLLGESTDTQYF	TGTGCCAGCAGTTTACTCGGTGAAAGCACAGATACGCAGTATTTT
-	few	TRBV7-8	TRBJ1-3	CASSLSPNTIYF	TGTGCCAGCAGCTTATCCCCTAACACCATATATTTT
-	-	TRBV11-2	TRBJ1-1	CASSLRGNTKAFF	TGTGCCAGCAGCTTAAGGGGGAACACCAAAGCTTTCTTT
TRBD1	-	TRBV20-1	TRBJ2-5	CSARDDRDQETQYF	TGCAGTGCTAGAGATGACAGGGACCAAGAGACCCAGTACTTC
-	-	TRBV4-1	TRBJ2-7	CASSRRGESYEQYF	TGCGCCAGCAGCCGGAGAGGAGAGTCCTACGAGCAGTACTTC
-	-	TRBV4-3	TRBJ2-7	CASSQGVASSHEQYF	TGCGCCAGCAGCCAAGGGGTAGCTAGCTCCCACGAGCAGTACTTC
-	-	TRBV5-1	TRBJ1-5	CASSLTGMSNQPQHF	TGCGCCAGCAGCTTGACAGGGATGAGCAATCAGCCCCAGCATTTT
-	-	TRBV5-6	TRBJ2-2	CASSPLGQLGGELFF	TGTGCCAGCAGCCCACTGGGGCAGTTAGGCGGGGAGCTGTTTTTT
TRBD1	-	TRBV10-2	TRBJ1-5	CASSEGAGTGLIRNQPQHF	TGCGCCAGCAGTGAGGGGGCCGGGACAGGGCTCATCCGCAATCAGCCCCAGCATTTT
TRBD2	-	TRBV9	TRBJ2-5	CASSVAGLAGGKETQYF	TGTGCCAGCAGCGTAGCTGGACTAGCGGGCGGTAAAGAGACCCAGTACTTC
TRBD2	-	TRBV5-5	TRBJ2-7	CASSLTPRLASEQYF	TGTGCCAGCAGCTTGACCCCAAGACTAGCGAGTGAGCAGTACTTC
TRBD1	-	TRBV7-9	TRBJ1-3	CASSTQGGRNTIYF	TGTGCCAGCAGCACACAGGGGGGAAGAAACACCATATATTTT
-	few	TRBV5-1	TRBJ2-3	CASSSEPMNTQYF	TGTGCCAGCAGCTCCGAACCGATGAATACGCAGTATTTT
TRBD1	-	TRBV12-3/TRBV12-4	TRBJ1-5	CASRGRQGDYSNQPQHF	TGTGCCAGCAGGGGCAGACAGGGTGATTATAGCAATCAGCCCCAGCATTTT
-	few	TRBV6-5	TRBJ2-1	CASRPEAGSSYNEQFF	TGTGCCAGCAGACCGGAGGCGGGTAGCTCCTACAATGAGCAGTTCTTC
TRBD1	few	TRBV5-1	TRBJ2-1	CASSSRQGSYNEQFF	TGCGCCAGCAGCTCCAGACAGGGATCCTACAATGAGCAGTTCTTC
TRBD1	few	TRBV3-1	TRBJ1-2	CASSPKTGVIGYGYTF	TGTGCCAGCAGCCCCAAAACAGGGGTTATCGGCTATGGCTACACCTTC
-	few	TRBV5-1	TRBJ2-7	CASSPGDWPSYEQYF	TGCGCCAGCAGCCCGGGGGACTGGCCCTCCTACGAGCAGTACTTC
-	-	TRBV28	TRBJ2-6	CATFSGANVLTF	TGTGCCACCTTCTCTGGGGCCAACGTCCTGACTTTC
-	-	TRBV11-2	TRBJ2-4	CASSFTWGSRTKNIQYF	TGTGCCAGCAGCTTTACGTGGGGTAGTCGTACCAAAAACATTCAGTACTTC
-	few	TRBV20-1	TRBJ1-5	CSASVRGGQPQHF	TGCAGTGCTAGTGTCAGGGGCGGCCAGCCCCAGCATTTT
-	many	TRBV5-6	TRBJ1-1	CASSLDRETEAFF	TGTGCCAGCAGCTTGGACAGGGAGACTGAAGCTTTCTTT
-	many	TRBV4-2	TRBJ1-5	CASSQGTRENQPQHF	TGTGCCAGCAGCCAAGGCACCCGGGAGAATCAGCCCCAGCATTTT
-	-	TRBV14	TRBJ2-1	CASSPRDTIFSEQFF	TGTGCCAGCAGCCCCAGGGATACGATTTTCAGTGAGCAGTTCTTC
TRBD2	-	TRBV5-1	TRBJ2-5	CASSWGTSLETQYF	TGCGCCAGCAGCTGGGGGACTAGCTTGGAGACCCAGTACTTC
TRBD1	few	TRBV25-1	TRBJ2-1	CASSAMDRDEQFF	TGTGCCAGCAGTGCTATGGACAGGGATGAGCAGTTCTTC
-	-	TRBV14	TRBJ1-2	CASSQEAREYGYTF	TGTGCCAGCAGCCAAGAGGCCAGAGAGTATGGCTACACCTTC
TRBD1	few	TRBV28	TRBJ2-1	CASKFRGSYNEQFF	TGTGCCAGCAAGTTCAGGGGGTCCTACAATGAGCAGTTCTTC
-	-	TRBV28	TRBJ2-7	CASATSPRTAYF	TGTGCCAGCGCCACGTCCCCGAGGACAGCGTACTTC
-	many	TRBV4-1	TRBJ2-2	CASSQGLGSGIGELFF	TGCGCCAGCAGCCAAGGGTTAGGATCAGGGATCGGGGAGCTGTTTTTT
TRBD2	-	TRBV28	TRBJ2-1	CASRILAGADNEQFF	TGTGCCAGCAGAATACTAGCGGGAGCCGATAATGAGCAGTTCTTC